Listed below are T cell receptor beta chains from one sample, sequenced in a study of T cell changes during pregnancy in multiple sclerosis. Assay used: immunoSEQ multiplex PCR; TCRdb lists only in-frame clones, some missing. The table records tens of thousands of clones, approximately 94% of them present only once. The specimen comprised peripheral blood, sampled in the third trimester of pregnancy. Source of these receptors: a female donor with multiple sclerosis, enrolled in a pregnancy study. Each CDR3 is given with its conserved first and last residue. D genes are given only for firm matches. Expanded clones get a size class; other rows say once, few or many, or leave the size out.

CDR3 DNA,CDR3 protein,V gene,J gene,clone size,D gene
TGTGCCAGCAGCACTAATAATGAGCAGTTCTTC,CASSTNNEQFF,TRBV7-9,TRBJ2-1,NA,NA
TGTGCCAGCAGTGACCTCCCTGTGGTAGCGGGTTCCTACAATGAGCAGTTCTTC,CASSDLPVVAGSYNEQFF,TRBV6-1,TRBJ2-1,NA,TRBD2
TGCGCCAGCAGCATCACAGGGGACCCCTCCTACAATGAGCAGTTCTTC,CASSITGDPSYNEQFF,TRBV5-1,TRBJ2-1,NA,TRBD1
TGTGCCAGCAGCGGAGCGTGGGACAGAGACAATGAGCAGTTCTTC,CASSGAWDRDNEQFF,TRBV9,TRBJ2-1,NA,TRBD1
TGTGCCAGCAGTCGGAGGGAGGCATACAATGAGCAGTTCTTC,CASSRREAYNEQFF,TRBV6-5,TRBJ2-1,NA,NA
TGTGCCAGCAGCGTCTCGCCCGGAGATACGCAGTATTTT,CASSVSPGDTQYF,TRBV7-6,TRBJ2-3,NA,NA
TGTGCCAGCAGCCGGACTAGCGGCATGTCCTACGAGCAGTACTTC,CASSRTSGMSYEQYF,TRBV7-2,TRBJ2-7,NA,TRBD2
TGTGCCAGCAGAGGACAGGGGGACACCGGGGAGCTGTTTTTT,CASRGQGDTGELFF,TRBV11-2,TRBJ2-2,once,TRBD1
TGCGCCAGCAGCCAAGAACATGGTTACTACGAGCAGTACTTC,CASSQEHGYYEQYF,TRBV4-3,TRBJ2-7,NA,NA
TGTGCCTGGGAAGGGACAGGGGGGACCGGGGAGCTGTTTTTT,CAWEGTGGTGELFF,TRBV30,TRBJ2-2,NA,TRBD1
TGTGCCAGCAGCCCTATCCGAAAGGGGCTGCGCTACACCTTC,CASSPIRKGLRYTF,TRBV7-9,TRBJ1-2,NA,NA
TGTGCCAGCAGTTCCTCAAGCGGGGGCACAGATACGCAGTATTTT,CASSSSSGGTDTQYF,TRBV28,TRBJ2-3,NA,TRBD2
TGCGCCAGCAGCTTGCCCCCTGGGGGGAGAGGGAGCACAGATACGCAGTATTTT,CASSLPPGGRGSTDTQYF,TRBV5-1,TRBJ2-3,NA,NA
TGTGCCAGCAGCCTCGGGGACAGGGGGCCTCTTCATAATGAAAAACTGTTTTTT,CASSLGDRGPLHNEKLFF,TRBV7-9,TRBJ1-4,once,TRBD1
TGTGCCAGCAGCTTAGTCAAGGGCAGGGGGGAGACCCAGTACTTC,CASSLVKGRGETQYF,TRBV7-9,TRBJ2-5,NA,TRBD1
TGTGCCAGCAGCTCCACGGGACAGGGTACCGGGGAGCTGTTTTTT,CASSSTGQGTGELFF,TRBV7-6,TRBJ2-2,NA,TRBD1
TGTGCCAGTAGTGTGGACAGGGGGTTTTACTTC,CASSVDRGFYF,TRBV19,TRBJ2-5,NA,TRBD1
TGTGCCAGCAGTTTAGGCCACCAGCCCCAGCATTTT,CASSLGHQPQHF,TRBV28,TRBJ1-5,NA,NA
TGTGCCTGGAGAGGGGTAGCGGGCACCGGGGAGCTGTTTTTT,CAWRGVAGTGELFF,TRBV30,TRBJ2-2,NA,TRBD2
TGTGCCAGCAGACCTCTAAGGGGGCGACAGAACTATGGCTACACCTTC,CASRPLRGRQNYGYTF,TRBV11-2,TRBJ1-2,once,TRBD1
TGTGCCAGCGAAGACTTGAACACTGAAGCTTTCTTT,CASEDLNTEAFF,TRBV7-9,TRBJ1-1,NA,NA
TGTGCCAGTAGACCCATCGACAGGACCACTGAAGCTTTCTTT,CASRPIDRTTEAFF,TRBV19,TRBJ1-1,NA,NA
TGTGCCAGCTCACCAGGGGTACAGGGGGCTTACAATGAGCAGTTCTTC,CASSPGVQGAYNEQFF,TRBV18,TRBJ2-1,NA,TRBD1
TGTGCCAGCAGCGTAGCTCTAGGGGTCGATCGCTACGAGCAGTACTTC,CASSVALGVDRYEQYF,TRBV9,TRBJ2-7,NA,NA
TGTGCCAGTAGTATAAAGGGGTATGATCAGCCCCAGCATTTT,CASSIKGYDQPQHF,TRBV19,TRBJ1-5,NA,NA
TGTGCCAGCAGCCCCTCGACTAGCGGGAGGACAGATACGCAGTATTTT,CASSPSTSGRTDTQYF,TRBV7-6,TRBJ2-3,NA,TRBD2
TGTGCCAGCAGCCCAGACACGAACACCGGGGAGCTGTTTTTT,CASSPDTNTGELFF,TRBV7-3,TRBJ2-2,NA,NA
TGTGCCAGCAGCTTGAGCGGAATCTACAATGAGCAGTTCTTC,CASSLSGIYNEQFF,TRBV7-2,TRBJ2-1,NA,NA
TGCGCCAGCAGCTCGACAGGGCCAGACTATGGCTACACCTTC,CASSSTGPDYGYTF,TRBV5-1,TRBJ1-2,once,TRBD1
TGTGCCAGCAGCCAAGATAGTACCTACGAGCAGTACTTC,CASSQDSTYEQYF,TRBV14,TRBJ2-7,NA,NA
TGTGCCAGCAGCTTTATGACTAGCTTCAATAGGGAGACCCAGTACTTC,CASSFMTSFNRETQYF,TRBV7-7,TRBJ2-5,NA,TRBD2
TGTGCCAGCAGCCAGGGACTAGCGCACGAGCAGTACTTC,CASSQGLAHEQYF,TRBV7-9,TRBJ2-7,NA,TRBD2
TGTGCCAGCAGGGACCGGGACAGGGAATTTGGGGAGCTGTTTTTT,CASRDRDREFGELFF,TRBV6-1,TRBJ2-2,NA,TRBD1
TGCGCCAGCAGCCAACCTAACAGGGGGCCCCTTGCGAAACTGTTTTTT,CASSQPNRGPLAKLFF,TRBV4-1,TRBJ1-4,once,TRBD1
TGCGCCAGCAGCCAAGATCGAATGGGGACAATCTACAATGAGCAGTTCTTC,CASSQDRMGTIYNEQFF,TRBV4-3,TRBJ2-1,NA,NA
TGCGCCAGCAGCGCGGACAGGGAAGTGTACGAGCAGTACTTC,CASSADREVYEQYF,TRBV5-1,TRBJ2-7,NA,TRBD1
TGCAGCGTCGGCGGGAGGGCCTTCTACGAGCAGTACTTC,CSVGGRAFYEQYF,TRBV29-1,TRBJ2-7,NA,TRBD2
TGTGCCAGCAGTAGGGGACAGCTTTCCTACGAGCAGTACTTC,CASSRGQLSYEQYF,TRBV27,TRBJ2-7,NA,TRBD1
TGTGCCAGCAGTCCGACTAGCGGTGCCCCCTACGAGCAGTACTTC,CASSPTSGAPYEQYF,TRBV6-1,TRBJ2-7,NA,TRBD2
TGTGCCAGCAGCCCCTCTGAGGACAGGGGTCGGCATGGCTACACCTTC,CASSPSEDRGRHGYTF,TRBV14,TRBJ1-2,NA,TRBD1
TGTGCCAGCAGCTTAGATTTCGGGACACGTTACAATGAGCAGTTCTTC,CASSLDFGTRYNEQFF,TRBV11-3,TRBJ2-1,NA,NA
TGTGCCAGCAGCCAATTAGGGACTAGCGGGAGAAGGGATACGCAGTATTTT,CASSQLGTSGRRDTQYF,TRBV4-2,TRBJ2-3,NA,TRBD2
TGTGCCAGCAGCTTAGCTGGCCCCCTAGCGGCCTCGTACAATGAGCAGTTCTTC,CASSLAGPLAASYNEQFF,TRBV7-6,TRBJ2-1,NA,TRBD2
TGCGCCAGCAGCTTGGGGCGGGATCCAATACTCACCGGGGAGCTGTTTTTT,CASSLGRDPILTGELFF,TRBV5-1,TRBJ2-2,NA,NA
TGTGCCAGCAGTGGGGCAGGGTTGGAGGAAAAACTGTTTTTT,CASSGAGLEEKLFF,TRBV2,TRBJ1-4,NA,NA
TGCGCCAGCAGCTTGGGGACAAAAAATAATGAAAAACTGTTTTTT,CASSLGTKNNEKLFF,TRBV5-1,TRBJ1-4,NA,NA
TGCGCCAGCAGCCAAGGGGCAAGGGGCTACACTGAAGCTTTCTTT,CASSQGARGYTEAFF,TRBV4-3,TRBJ1-1,NA,NA
TGTGCCAGCAGCTCCAGGGACAAGGAATGGGTCTACAATGAGCAGTTCTTC,CASSSRDKEWVYNEQFF,TRBV7-2,TRBJ2-1,NA,NA
TGTGCCAGCAGCCTCAACACCGGGGAGCTGTTTTTT,CASSLNTGELFF,TRBV7-2,TRBJ2-2,once,NA
TGTGCCAGTAGTATCATTGGCAGTAGCGCCCTTATCCCTTACAATGAGCAGTTCTTC,CASSIIGSSALIPYNEQFF,TRBV19,TRBJ2-1,NA,NA
TGTGCCAGCATCGAACGGACGGGAATTAACACTGAAGCTTTCTTT,CASIERTGINTEAFF,TRBV11-2,TRBJ1-1,NA,NA
TGCGCCAGCAGCCAAGAACGGTTCACCGGGGAGCTGTTTTTT,CASSQERFTGELFF,TRBV4-3,TRBJ2-2,NA,NA
TGCAGCGTTATAGCGGGAGGGCGATCCAATGAGCAGTTCTTC,CSVIAGGRSNEQFF,TRBV29-1,TRBJ2-1,NA,TRBD2
TGTGCCAGCAGTTTACTCCCGGACAGGGAAGAGCTGTTTTTT,CASSLLPDREELFF,TRBV28,TRBJ2-2,once,TRBD1
TGTGCCAGCAGTTCATTACGGGGAGCTGAGCAGTTCTTC,CASSSLRGAEQFF,TRBV27,TRBJ2-1,NA,NA